Listed below are T cell receptor beta chains from one sample, sequenced in a study of cytomegalovirus exposure and HLA in healthy donors. The data were produced by immunoSEQ multiplex PCR, yet TCRdb's version contains in-frame clones alone and is incomplete. This sample yields more than 90,000 clones, of which approximately 70% are seen a single time; approximately 0.9% belongs to the top ten. What was sequenced was PBMCs. Receptors were obtained from a woman in her twenties or thirties in good health and CMV-seronegative. CDR3s include the opening cysteine and the closing phenylalanine or tryptophan. The D gene is left open where the match is weak. Expanded clones are given a class, and other clones once, few, many or no size at all.

d_call,j_call,clone_size,v_call,cdr3_aa,cdr3_nt
TRBD1,TRBJ1-4,NA,TRBV7-9,CASSLGRQGGNEKLFF,TGTGCCAGCAGCTTAGGGCGACAGGGGGGTAATGAAAAACTGTTTTTT
NA,TRBJ1-1,once,TRBV18,CASSPPAGNTEAFF,TGTGCCAGCTCACCACCCGCAGGGAACACTGAAGCTTTCTTT
TRBD1,TRBJ1-2,once,TRBV27,CASSQGQGCGYTF,TGTGCCAGCAGTCAGGGACAGGGTTGTGGCTACACCTTC
TRBD1,TRBJ2-7,few,TRBV30,CAWSRQGDSYEQYF,TGTGCCTGGAGTCGACAGGGGGATTCCTACGAGCAGTACTTC
TRBD1,TRBJ1-6,NA,TRBV6-1,CASRSSGTGSSPLHF,TGTGCCAGCAGAAGCTCCGGGACAGGGTCTTCACCCCTCCACTTT
TRBD2,TRBJ2-4,few,TRBV6-1,CASSEALAGAKNIQYF,TGTGCCAGCAGTGAAGCCCTAGCGGGAGCCAAAAACATTCAGTACTTC
NA,TRBJ1-6,NA,TRBV27,CASSLVQGPGSPLHF,TGTGCCAGCAGTTTAGTCCAGGGCCCGGGTTCACCCCTCCACTTT
TRBD1,TRBJ2-2,NA,TRBV5-1,CASSAGTANTGELFF,TGCGCCAGCAGTGCCGGGACAGCGAACACCGGGGAGCTGTTTTTT
TRBD2,TRBJ2-1,NA,TRBV27,CASSPARTSKSYNEQFF,TGTGCCAGCAGTCCCGCCCGGACTAGCAAATCCTACAATGAGCAGTTCTTC
NA,TRBJ1-2,NA,TRBV7-2,CASSLGGGGNYGYTF,TGTGCCAGCAGCCTTGGAGGGGGGGGAAACTATGGCTACACCTTC
NA,TRBJ1-1,NA,TRBV19,CASSKHNQYTEAFF,TGTGCCAGTAGTAAACACAACCAGTACACTGAAGCTTTCTTT
TRBD1,TRBJ1-2,few,TRBV4-3,CASSPGQGGYGYTF,TGCGCCAGCAGCCCGGGACAGGGTGGCTATGGCTACACCTTC
NA,TRBJ1-1,NA,TRBV7-8,CASSSRPYTEAFF,TGTGCCAGCAGCTCCAGGCCGTACACTGAAGCTTTCTTT
TRBD1,TRBJ2-7,once,TRBV7-9,CASSRTGIDEQYF,TGTGCCAGCAGCCGGACAGGGATCGACGAGCAGTACTTC
NA,TRBJ1-5,NA,TRBV6-5,CATRPWGQVGQPQHF,TGTGCCACCCGCCCCTGGGGGCAAGTTGGTCAGCCCCAGCATTTT
NA,TRBJ1-2,NA,TRBV27,CASSSTGRPYGYTF,TGTGCCAGCAGTTCGACCGGGAGACCTTATGGCTACACCTTC
NA,TRBJ1-2,NA,TRBV30,CAWSIQGLGCGYTF,TGTGCCTGGAGTATACAGGGCTTAGGTTGTGGCTACACCTTC
TRBD2,TRBJ2-5,NA,TRBV7-3,CASSLVAGEPETQYF,TGTGCCAGCAGCTTAGTAGCGGGGGAGCCTGAGACCCAGTACTTC
TRBD2,TRBJ2-1,few,TRBV6-1,CASRRTSGVEQFF,TGTGCCAGCAGGAGGACTAGCGGGGTTGAGCAGTTCTTC
NA,TRBJ1-1,NA,TRBV19,CASSYAGDTTTFF,TGTGCCAGTAGTTACGCGGGGGACACGACAACTTTCTTT
TRBD2,TRBJ2-5,NA,TRBV6-1,CASGGLAGQETQYF,TGTGCCAGCGGCGGACTAGCGGGACAAGAGACCCAGTACTTC
TRBD1,TRBJ2-7,NA,TRBV6-6,CASSYPDRDEQYF,TGTGCCAGCAGTTACCCAGACAGGGACGAGCAGTACTTC
TRBD1,TRBJ1-1,NA,TRBV10-3,CAIRGQENTEAFF,TGTGCCATCAGGGGACAGGAGAACACTGAAGCTTTCTTT
NA,TRBJ1-2,NA,TRBV6-5,CASRDRFPNYGYTF,TGTGCCAGCAGAGACAGATTCCCAAACTATGGCTACACCTTC
NA,TRBJ1-3,NA,TRBV5-4,CASSTGSGNTIYF,TGTGCCAGCAGCACAGGCTCTGGAAACACCATATATTTT
TRBD1,TRBJ2-2,NA,TRBV5-1,CASSLGQANGELFF,TGCGCCAGCAGCCTTGGACAGGCCAACGGGGAGCTGTTTTTT
NA,TRBJ1-1,NA,TRBV30,CAWSSSPNTEAFF,TGTGCCTGGAGTTCATCCCCCAACACTGAAGCTTTCTTT
TRBD2,TRBJ2-2,NA,TRBV2,CASSMGLAGGAGELFF,TGTGCCAGCAGCATGGGACTAGCGGGGGGCGCCGGGGAGCTGTTTTTT
TRBD1,TRBJ1-1,few,TRBV5-1,CASSLGTGNTEAFF,TGCGCCAGCAGCTTGGGGACAGGGAACACTGAAGCTTTCTTT
NA,TRBJ1-2,NA,TRBV27,CASSLFTPASRRNNYGYTF,TGTGCCAGCAGTTTATTTACACCCGCCTCTAGACGTAATAACTATGGCTACACCTTC
NA,TRBJ1-2,NA,TRBV7-2,CASSPTRGENYGYTF,TGTGCCAGCAGCCCAACTCGGGGGGAGAACTATGGCTACACCTTC